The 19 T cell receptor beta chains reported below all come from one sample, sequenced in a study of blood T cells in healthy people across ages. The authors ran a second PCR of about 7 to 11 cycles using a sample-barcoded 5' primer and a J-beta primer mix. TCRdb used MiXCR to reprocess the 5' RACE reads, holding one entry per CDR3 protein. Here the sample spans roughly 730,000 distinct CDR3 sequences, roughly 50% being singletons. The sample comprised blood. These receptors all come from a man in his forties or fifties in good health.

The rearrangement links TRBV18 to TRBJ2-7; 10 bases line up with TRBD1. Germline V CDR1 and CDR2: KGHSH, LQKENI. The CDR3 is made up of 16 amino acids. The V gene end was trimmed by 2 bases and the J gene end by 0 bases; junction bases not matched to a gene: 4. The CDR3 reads CASSPGTGVLSYEQYF. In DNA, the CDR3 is TGTGCCAGCTCACCAGGGACAGGGGTTCTCTCCTACGAGCAGTACTTC.

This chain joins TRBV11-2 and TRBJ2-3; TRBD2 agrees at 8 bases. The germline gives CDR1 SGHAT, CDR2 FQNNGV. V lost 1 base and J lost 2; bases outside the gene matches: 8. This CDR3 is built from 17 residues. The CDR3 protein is CASSLGALAANTDTQYF. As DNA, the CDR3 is TGTGCCAGCAGCTTAGGGGCACTAGCGGCGAACACAGATACGCAGTATTTT.

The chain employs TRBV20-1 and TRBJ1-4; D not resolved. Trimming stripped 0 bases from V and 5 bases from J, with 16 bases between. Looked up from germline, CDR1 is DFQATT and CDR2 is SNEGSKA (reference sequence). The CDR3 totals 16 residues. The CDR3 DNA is TGCAGTGCTAGAGATCTCGGAAGGCCGCCGAATGAAAAACTGTTTTTT. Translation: CSARDLGRPPNEKLFF.

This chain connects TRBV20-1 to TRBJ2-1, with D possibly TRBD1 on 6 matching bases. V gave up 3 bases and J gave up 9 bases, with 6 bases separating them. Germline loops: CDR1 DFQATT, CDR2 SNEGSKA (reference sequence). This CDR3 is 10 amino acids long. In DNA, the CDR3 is TGCAGTGCTAGCAGGGGTGAGCAGTTCTTC. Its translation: CSASRGEQFF.

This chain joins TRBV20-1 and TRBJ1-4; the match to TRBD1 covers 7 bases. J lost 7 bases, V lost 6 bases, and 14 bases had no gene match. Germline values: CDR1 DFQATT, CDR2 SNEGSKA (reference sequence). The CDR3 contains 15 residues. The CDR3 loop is CSAALGGQAFEKLFF. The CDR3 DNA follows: TGCAGTGCCGCTCTCGGAGGACAGGCGTTTGAAAAACTGTTTTTT.

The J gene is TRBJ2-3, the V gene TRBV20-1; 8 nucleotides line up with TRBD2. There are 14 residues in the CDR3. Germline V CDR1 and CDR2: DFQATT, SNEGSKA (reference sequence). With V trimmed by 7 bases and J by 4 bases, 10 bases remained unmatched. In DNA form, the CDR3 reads TGCAGTGGGAGTCCGGGGGGGCCCTCAGATACGCAGTATTTT. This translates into CSGSPGGPSDTQYF.

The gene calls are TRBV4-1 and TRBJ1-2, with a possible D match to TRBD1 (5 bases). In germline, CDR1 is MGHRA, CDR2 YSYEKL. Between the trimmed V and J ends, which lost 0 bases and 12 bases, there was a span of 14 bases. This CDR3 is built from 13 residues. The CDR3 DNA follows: TGCGCCAGCAGCCAAGAGGGGCTGTCGGTCCACACCTTC. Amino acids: CASSQEGLSVHTF.

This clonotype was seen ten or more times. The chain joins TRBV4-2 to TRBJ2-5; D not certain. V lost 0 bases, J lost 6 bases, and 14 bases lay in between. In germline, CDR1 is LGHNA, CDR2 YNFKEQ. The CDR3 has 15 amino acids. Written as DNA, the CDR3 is TGTGCCAGCAGCCAAGATCTGGCTAGTAGTCAGACCCAGTACTTC. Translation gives CASSQDLASSQTQYF.

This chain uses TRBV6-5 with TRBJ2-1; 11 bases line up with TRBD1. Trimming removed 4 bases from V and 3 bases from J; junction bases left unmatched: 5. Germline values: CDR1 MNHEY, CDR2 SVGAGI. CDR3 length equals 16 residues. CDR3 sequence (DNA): TGTGCCAGCAGTTGGGGACAGGGGGTAGGCTACAATGAGCAGTTCTTC. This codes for CASSWGQGVGYNEQFF.

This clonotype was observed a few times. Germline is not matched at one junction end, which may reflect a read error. In DNA form, the CDR3 reads TGTGCCAGCAGTGTATCCGGGACTTTCAAAAACATTCAGTACTTC. Translating gives CASSVSGTFKNIQYF. The chain is built from TRBV27 and TRBJ2-4, with a weak D call TRBD2 (6 bases). CDR1 and CDR2 from the germline V gene are MNHEY and SMNVEV (reference sequence). There are 15 residues in the CDR3.

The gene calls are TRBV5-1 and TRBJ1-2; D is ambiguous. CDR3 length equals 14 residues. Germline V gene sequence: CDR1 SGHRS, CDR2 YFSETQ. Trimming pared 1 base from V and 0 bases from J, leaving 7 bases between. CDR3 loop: CASSLSLANYGYTF. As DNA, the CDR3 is TGCGCCAGCAGCTTGAGCCTAGCTAACTATGGCTACACCTTC.

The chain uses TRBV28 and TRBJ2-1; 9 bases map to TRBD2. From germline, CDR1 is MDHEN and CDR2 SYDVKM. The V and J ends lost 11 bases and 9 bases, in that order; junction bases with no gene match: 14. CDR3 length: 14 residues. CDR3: CAGTSLAGYGEQFF. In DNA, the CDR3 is TGTGCCGGCACTTCCCTAGCGGGATACGGTGAGCAGTTCTTC.

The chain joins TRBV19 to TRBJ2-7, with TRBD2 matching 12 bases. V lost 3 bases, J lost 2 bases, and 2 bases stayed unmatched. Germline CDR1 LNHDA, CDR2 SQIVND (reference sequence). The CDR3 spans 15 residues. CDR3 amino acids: CASSMTSGSPYEQYF. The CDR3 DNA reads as TGTGCCAGTAGTATGACTAGCGGGAGCCCCTACGAGCAGTACTTC.

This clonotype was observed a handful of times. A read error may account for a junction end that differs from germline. This chain's CDR3 is CASSLGTVGDEQYF. Here the CDR3 DNA reads TGCGCCAGCAGTTTGGGGACAGTGGGTGACGAGCAGTACTTC. The rearrangement links TRBV5-1 to TRBJ2-7; the match to TRBD1 covers 7 bases. Germline V lookup: CDR1 SGHRS, CDR2 YFSETQ. The CDR3 runs 14 residues.

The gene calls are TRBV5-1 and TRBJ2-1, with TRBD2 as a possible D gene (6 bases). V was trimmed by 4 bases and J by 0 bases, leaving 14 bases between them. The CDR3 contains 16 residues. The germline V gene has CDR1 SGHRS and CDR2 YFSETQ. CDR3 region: CASSATSQSSYNEQFF. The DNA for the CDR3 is TGCGCCAGCAGCGCCACTAGCCAAAGCTCCTACAATGAGCAGTTCTTC.

In DNA form, the CDR3 reads TGTGCCAGCAGTCCCGGGACTAGCGGTAGCTCCTACAATGAGCAGTTCTTC. Protein sequence: CASSPGTSGSSYNEQFF. This chain links TRBV7-8 with TRBJ2-1; 11 bases match TRBD2. CDR1 is SGHVS, CDR2 FQNEAQ, per germline. V lost 6 bases and J lost 0; bases outside the gene matches: 7. CDR3 length: 17 amino acids.

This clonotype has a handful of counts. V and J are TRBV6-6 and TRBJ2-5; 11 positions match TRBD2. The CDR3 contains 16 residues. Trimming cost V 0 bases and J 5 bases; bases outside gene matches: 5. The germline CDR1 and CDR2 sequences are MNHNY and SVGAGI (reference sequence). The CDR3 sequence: CASSYSRLAGLETQYF. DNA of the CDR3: TGTGCCAGCAGTTACTCGAGACTAGCGGGATTGGAGACCCAGTACTTC.

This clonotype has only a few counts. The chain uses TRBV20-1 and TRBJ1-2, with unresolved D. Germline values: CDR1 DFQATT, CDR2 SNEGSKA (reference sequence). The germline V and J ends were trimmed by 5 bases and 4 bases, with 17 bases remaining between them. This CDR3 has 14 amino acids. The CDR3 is CSAPRENSPYGYTF. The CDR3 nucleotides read TGCAGTGCTCCCCGGGAGAATAGTCCCTATGGCTACACCTTC.

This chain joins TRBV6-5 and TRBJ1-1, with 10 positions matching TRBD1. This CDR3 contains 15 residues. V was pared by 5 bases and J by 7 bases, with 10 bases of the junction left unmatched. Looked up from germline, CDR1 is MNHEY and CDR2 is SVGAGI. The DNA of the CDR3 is TGTGCCAGCAGTCACGCCGGGACAGGGGTTGGTGAAGCTTTCTTT. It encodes CASSHAGTGVGEAFF.